Here is one TCR beta chain with its context. The antigen is unknown. The time point denotes: patch test 2, 6 weeks after DPC sensitization. Treatment in this sample: therapeutic diphenylcyclopropenone sensitization with weekly scalp DPC. The entry originates in a study of human T cells and chemical hapten exposure. Study-level results: Patch test score showed a positive correlation with PT1 expanded TCR counts.

The V and J ends lost 2 bases and 0 bases respectively, with 11 bases between them. There are 15 residues in the CDR3. TCRdb re-analysed the RACE reads in MiXCR, keeping a single row per CDR3 protein. The table includes roughly 24,000 distinct CDR3 sequences, around a tenth detected once. This sequence was found in a man aged 25 to 40 with alopecia areata. Some clones in this sample may be carry-over from other donors' samples. The chain employs TRBV12-3 or TRBV12-4 and TRBJ2-7; no firm D call. The specimen comprised whole blood, sampled in connection with sensitization to the hapten diphenylcyclopropenone (DPC). CDR3 nucleotides: TGTGCCAGCAGTTTATACTCGCCGACCTCCTACGAGCAGTACTTC. Amino acids: CASSLYSPTSYEQYF.